These 18 T cell receptor beta chains share one sample of origin, sequenced in a study of long-term antiretroviral therapy in people with HIV. Run at survey level, the immunoSEQ assay was version v3.0. Libraries were prepared by immunoSEQ multiplex PCR; TCRdb keeps only in-frame clonotypes and omits some of them. Among roughly 24,000 clones listed, just under 85% were seen once. This specimen was unsorted PBMCs, taken 1.6 years after starting antiretroviral therapy. The receptors originated from a man in his forties with HIV.

This clone was detected once. The gene calls are TRBV2 and TRBJ1-2; weak D call: TRBD1 (5 bases). The CDR3 is made up of 15 amino acids. Germline V gene lookup returns CDR1 SNHLY and CDR2 FYNNEI. The V gene lost 6 bases and the J gene lost 0 bases, with 14 bases spanning the gap. The CDR3 region has the DNA TGTGCCAGCAGGGGGGAACGACAGTCTAACTATGGCTACACCTTC. Protein: CASRGERQSNYGYTF.

V gene TRBV29-1 combines with J gene TRBJ1-5; 9 bases map to TRBD1. Trimming took 5 bases from V and 2 from J; bases not matched to a gene: 1. The CDR3 runs to 13 residues. From germline, CDR1 is SQVTM and CDR2 ANQGSEA. Here the CDR3 DNA reads TGCAGCGTTCGACAGGGGGGCAATCAGCCCCAGCATTTT. Its protein product is CSVRQGGNQPQHF.

This chain uses TRBV19 with TRBJ1-5; D gene uncertain. The CDR3 extends over 13 amino acids. V lost 7 bases and J lost 0, with 7 bases in between. Germline V lookup: CDR1 LNHDA, CDR2 SQIVND (reference sequence). The CDR3 spells CASNIYSNQPQHF. CDR3 DNA sequence: TGTGCCAGTAACATTTATAGCAATCAGCCCCAGCATTTT.

V gene TRBV5-6 combines with J gene TRBJ1-1; 7 nucleotides match TRBD1. Unmatched junction bases numbered 5, after V lost 0 bases and J lost 0 bases. CDR1 and CDR2 (germline): SGHDT, YYEEEE. The CDR3 has 16 amino acids. Here the CDR3 reads CASSLVLTGVNTEAFF. Written as DNA, the CDR3 is TGTGCCAGCAGCTTGGTCCTTACAGGGGTGAACACTGAAGCTTTCTTT.

This chain links TRBV9 with TRBJ2-6; D might be TRBD1 (5 bases). Deletions cut 4 bases from V and 0 bases from J, with 11 bases between. Germline values: CDR1 SGDLS, CDR2 YYNGEE. This CDR3 comprises 16 residues. CDR3 in amino acids: CASSTPGNSGANVLTF. CDR3 DNA sequence: TGTGCCAGCAGCACCCCAGGGAACTCTGGGGCCAACGTCCTGACTTTC.

The chain links TRBV7-3 to TRBJ2-2; 11 positions match TRBD2. Per germline, CDR1 SGHTA and CDR2 FQGTGA. This CDR3 is 18 amino acids long. V lost 5 bases and J lost 0; bases outside the gene matches: 8. The CDR3 here is CASSLLAGGVANTGELFF. Written as DNA, the CDR3 is TGTGCCAGCAGCCTATTAGCGGGGGGGGTCGCGAACACCGGGGAGCTGTTTTTT.

The CDR3 loop is CASSGGKLNTEAFF. The CDR3 region has the DNA TGTGCCAGCAGTGGCGGGAAACTGAACACTGAAGCTTTCTTT. The V call is TRBV25-1, the J call TRBJ1-1; no clear D gene. The germline V and J ends were trimmed by 4 bases and 0 bases, with 9 bases remaining between them. Germline CDR1 MGHDK, CDR2 SYGVNS. The CDR3 is made up of 14 amino acids.

The J gene is TRBJ1-2, the V gene TRBV6-5; D gene ambiguous. This CDR3 comprises 13 residues. The germline gives CDR1 MNHEY, CDR2 SVGAGI. Deletions cut 0 bases from V and 2 bases from J, with 4 bases between. The CDR3 coding sequence is TGTGCCAGCAGTTACTCGGAAAACTATGGCTACACCTTC. This encodes CASSYSENYGYTF.

This chain uses TRBV18 with TRBJ1-1; 8 bases are a match to TRBD1. V lost 6 bases, J lost 0 bases, and 3 bases stayed unmatched. Germline V gene data show CDR1 as KGHSH and CDR2 as LQKENI. This CDR3 region has 14 residues. This chain's CDR3 is CASSRDRLNTEAFF. CDR3 DNA sequence: TGTGCCAGCTCTCGGGACAGGTTGAACACTGAAGCTTTCTTT. Full variable domain (outside the CDR3, taken from reference TRBV18 and TRBJ1-1): NAGVMQNPRHLVRRRGQEARLRCSPMKGHSHVYWYRQLPEEGLKFMVYLQKENIIDESGMPKERFSAEFPKEGPSILRIQQVVRGDSAAYFCASSRDRLNTEAFFGQGTRLTVV.

The chain recombines TRBV5-6 with TRBJ2-1; D is ambiguous. The CDR3 contains 15 residues. With 2 bases removed from V and 0 bases from J, the gap between germline ends came to 9 bases. The germline CDR1 and CDR2 sequences are SGHDT and YYEEEE. The CDR3 nucleotides read TGTGCCAGCAGCTTCGGGCTCCCCTCCTACAATGAGCAGTTCTTC. Translated, it gives CASSFGLPSYNEQFF. The variable domain in full, with the rest retrieved from reference TRBV5-6 and TRBJ2-1, is DAGVTQSPTHLIKTRGQQVTLRCSPKSGHDTVSWYQQALGQGPQFIFQYYEEEERQRGNFPDRFSGHQFPNYSSELNVNALLLGDSALYLCASSFGLPSYNEQFFGPGTRLTVL.

The genes are TRBV7-6 and TRBJ2-3; D is uncertain. Germline CDR1 and CDR2: SGHVS and FNYEAQ. V lost 3 bases and J 0 bases, leaving 10 bases between the germline ends. The CDR3 is 15 amino acids. The CDR3 loop is CASSLGFGSTDTQYF. CDR3 bases: TGTGCCAGCAGCTTGGGATTTGGGAGCACAGATACGCAGTATTTT.

V gene TRBV21-1 combines with J gene TRBJ1-1; the table's D call, TRBD1, was not checked against the DNA. TRBV21-1 constitutes a pseudogene. CDR3 length: 21 amino acids. This chain's CDR3 is CASSKAQGAILSDRPNTEAFF. The CDR3 nucleotides read TGTGCCAGCAGCAAAGCGCAAGGGGCAATTCTCTCGGACAGACCTAACACTGAAGCTTTCTTT.

V is TRBV7-5 and J is TRBJ2-7; the table's TRBD2 call for D was not verified on the DNA. TRBV7-5 is a known pseudogene. The CDR3 spans 12 residues. Written as DNA, the CDR3 is TGTGCCAGCAGCTTAGCTTACTACGAGCAGTACTTC. Translating gives CASSLAYYEQYF.

V usage is TRBV5-1 and J usage is TRBJ2-3, with D perhaps TRBD2 (5 bases). This CDR3 region has 17 residues. Germline assignment: CDR1 SGHRS and CDR2 YFSETQ. V was trimmed by 0 bases and J by 2 bases, leaving 16 bases between them. In DNA form, the CDR3 reads TGCGCCAGCAGCTTGGCCCGGAATAGCGAGGCCACAGATACGCAGTATTTT. Its protein product is CASSLARNSEATDTQYF.

The genes are TRBV5-4 and TRBJ2-1; D not certain. Per the germline V gene, CDR1 is SGHNT and CDR2 is YYREEE (reference sequence). This CDR3 has 12 residues. The V gene lost 4 bases and the J gene lost 5 bases, with 7 bases spanning the gap. Here the CDR3 reads CASSRYDNEQFF. DNA for the CDR3: TGTGCCAGCAGCAGATACGACAATGAGCAGTTCTTC. The full variable domain, its missing parts supplied by reference TRBV5-4 and TRBJ2-1, is ETGVTQSPTHLIKTRGQQVTLRCSSQSGHNTVSWYQQALGQGPQFIFQYYREEENGRGNFPPRFSGLQFPNYSSELNVNALELDDSALYLCASSRYDNEQFFGPGTRLTVL.

This sequence joins TRBV11-3 and TRBJ2-7; perhaps TRBD2 as D (7 bases). CDR3 length: 15 amino acids. V was clipped by 5 bases and J by 5 bases, with 19 bases between them. Per germline, CDR1 SGHNT and CDR2 YENEEA. The CDR3 loop reads CASSQGGGGGHEQYF. The DNA for the CDR3 is TGTGCCAGCAGCCAAGGCGGGGGCGGAGGCCACGAGCAGTACTTC.

The rearrangement joins TRBV13 to TRBJ2-6; weak D call: TRBD2 (5 bases). There are 19 residues in the CDR3. Trimming removed 2 bases from V and 0 bases from J, with 17 bases in between. Germline V gene lookup returns CDR1 PRHDT and CDR2 FYEKMQ (reference sequence). The chain's CDR3 is CASSLSLGSPSSGANVLTF. The CDR3 DNA reads as TGTGCCAGCAGCTTAAGTTTGGGGAGCCCTAGCTCTGGGGCCAACGTCCTGACTTTC.

About this clone: A read error may produce the germline difference seen at one junction end. This rearrangement joins TRBV2 to TRBJ2-3; no reliable D call. Germline lookup yields CDR1 SNHLY and CDR2 FYNNEI. This CDR3 is 15 amino acids long. CDR3 sequence reads: CASSEGSAVRDMQYF. Here the CDR3 DNA reads TGTGCCAGCAGTGAAGGGTCGGCCGTTCGAGATATGCAGTATTTT.